The source of this T cell receptor beta chain is a study of regulatory T cells in long-lasting Graves disease. Combining iRepertoire HTBI primers with Arm-PCR of CDR3 regions, the authors built TCR beta libraries. Each CDR3 protein gets one entry after TCRdb re-called the multiplex PCR reads with MiXCR. The sample contains 440,000 or so distinct CDR3 sequences, 14% to 15% of which appear only once. The sample's time point: newly diagnosed GD, antithyroid drugs for less than 3 months. TCR sequences were obtained from RNA taken from PBMCs. The ends lost 0 bases at V and 4 bases at J; junction bases unmatched: 5. The CDR3 totals 15 residues. Germline CDR1 is MNHEY and CDR2 is SVGEGT. The same specimen was also included in a second study, on T cells in Graves' hyperthyroidism and ophthalmopathy. That paper states: Uncontrolled infection, other autoimmune disease, pregnancy or lactation excluded patients.

The receptor's source is a woman in her 30s with Graves disease. The rearrangement joins TRBV6-2 or TRBV6-3 to TRBJ2-5; TRBD2 matches 7 bases. Source: peripheral blood mononuclear cells (PBMCs), taken at new diagnosis, from a patient treated with antithyroid drugs. The CDR3 DNA reads as TGTGCCAGCAGTTACTCTGGGGGGGAGCCAGAGACCCAGTACTTC. Encoded protein: CASSYSGGEPETQYF.